These 13 T cell receptor beta chains share one sample of origin, sequenced in a study of PD-1 blockade in classical Hodgkin lymphoma. Relapse after autologous stem cell transplantation occurred in every patient, and brentuximab vedotin exposure varied. The table came from immunoSEQ multiplex PCR; TCRdb's copy has only in-frame clones and leaves some out. The sample contains around 65,000 clones, approximately 90% of which appear only once. The material sequenced was peripheral blood mononuclear cells (PBMCs), taken at baseline. These receptors all come from a human donor with classical Hodgkin lymphoma.

The J gene is TRBJ1-1, the V gene TRBV14, with 11 bases matching TRBD1. Trimming took 3 bases from V and 4 from J; bases not matched to a gene: 4. From germline, CDR1 is SGHDN and CDR2 FVKESK. The CDR3 consists of 15 residues. CDR3 loop: CASSHGQGAGTEAFF. In DNA, the CDR3 is TGTGCCAGCAGCCACGGACAGGGGGCGGGCACTGAAGCTTTCTTT.

DNA for the CDR3: TGTGCCAGCAGCTTAAAGATGGGGTCTGGTGGAAACACCATATATTTT. Translating it yields CASSLKMGSGGNTIYF. The V gene is TRBV7-2, the J gene TRBJ1-3; D is unclear. The CDR3 extends over 16 amino acids. Germline CDR1 is SGHTA and CDR2 is FQGNSA. Trimming left V 2 bases short and J 3 bases short, with 14 bases between.

This clone was counted a few times. The chain's CDR3 is CASSIGPALNQPQHF. The DNA of the CDR3 is TGTGCCAGTAGTATTGGACCGGCCCTAAATCAGCCCCAGCATTTT. V gene TRBV19 combines with J gene TRBJ1-5, with D hard to call. V was cut by 3 bases and J by 4 bases, with 13 bases left in between. The CDR3 is made up of 15 amino acids. Germline CDR1 is LNHDA and CDR2 is SQIVND (reference sequence).

The chain joins TRBV28 to TRBJ2-7; D remains ambiguous. The V and J ends lost 8 bases and 2 bases respectively, with 13 bases between them. Germline V lookup: CDR1 MDHEN, CDR2 SYDVKM. This CDR3 is 13 amino acids long. This CDR3 reads CASSPFSTYEQYF. In nucleotides, the CDR3 is TGTGCCAGCTCCCCTTTCTCAACCTACGAGCAGTACTTC.

This chain connects TRBV5-1 to TRBJ2-7; 8 nucleotides line up with TRBD1. The V and J ends lost 2 bases and 3 bases, in that order; junction bases with no gene match: 7. Germline V gives CDR1 SGHRS, CDR2 YFSETQ. The CDR3 runs 15 residues. The CDR3 loop reads CASSLLTGAIYEQYF. CDR3 sequence (DNA): TGCGCCAGCAGCTTATTGACAGGGGCTATCTACGAGCAGTACTTC.

The gene calls are TRBV7-9 and TRBJ2-1; maybe TRBD2 (5 bases). Germline CDR1 SEHNR, CDR2 FQNEAQ (reference sequence). The V gene lost 2 bases and the J gene lost 6 bases, with 5 bases spanning the gap. The CDR3 is 12 residues long. CDR3 loop: CASSLSGNEQFF. Here the CDR3 DNA reads TGTGCCAGCAGCTTAAGCGGCAATGAGCAGTTCTTC.

The rearrangement joins TRBV6-6 to TRBJ1-3; D is unresolved. Trimming took off 2 bases at V and 0 bases at J, with 5 bases between the two ends. CDR3 length equals 14 residues. From germline, CDR1 is MNHNY and CDR2 SVGAGI (reference sequence). The CDR3 nucleotides read TGTGCCAGCAGTTACCTGGCCTCTGGAAACACCATATATTTT. It is translated as CASSYLASGNTIYF.

The chain links TRBV4-1 to TRBJ2-7; D is uncertain. The CDR3 totals 16 residues. Trimming left V 0 bases short and J 2 bases short, with 14 bases between. Looked up from germline, CDR1 is MGHRA and CDR2 is YSYEKL. DNA of the CDR3: TGCGCCAGCAGCCAAGATCAAAAGGGTGGGACCTACGAGCAGTACTTC. Translated, it gives CASSQDQKGGTYEQYF.

The chain is built from TRBV30 and TRBJ2-1; no clear D. Germline V gives CDR1 GTSNPN, CDR2 SVGIG (reference sequence). Trimming shortened V by 4 bases and J by 7 bases, and 17 bases separated the two germline ends. The CDR3 totals 14 residues. CDR3 nucleotides: TGTGCCTGGAAGATTAAAGTCAGGTATAATGAGCAGTTCTTC. It codes for CAWKIKVRYNEQFF.

This clone was counted once. This chain links TRBV5-6 with TRBJ2-7; possibly TRBD1 for D (6 bases). The V gene lost 7 bases and the J gene lost 0 bases, with 17 bases spanning the gap. Germline V gene lookup returns CDR1 SGHDT and CDR2 YYEEEE. CDR3 length: 15 residues. CDR3 in DNA: TGTGCCAGCGCCCTACAGGGCCTTCACTCCTACGAGCAGTACTTC. Its translation is CASALQGLHSYEQYF.

The chain joins TRBV6-4 to TRBJ2-3; D unclear. Germline-derived CDR1 and CDR2 are MRHNA and SNTAGT. Trimming cost V 2 bases and J 2 bases, with 8 bases left between them. The CDR3 length is 14 residues. CDR3 residues: CASSDGQPTDTQYF. CDR3 DNA sequence: TGTGCCAGCAGTGACGGGCAGCCCACAGATACGCAGTATTTT.

The V call is TRBV5-1, the J call TRBJ2-3; the match to TRBD2 covers 12 bases. CDR1 and CDR2 (germline): SGHRS, YFSETQ. Trimming cost V 4 bases and J 4 bases; bases outside gene matches: 16. The CDR3 runs 19 residues. This CDR3 is CASSPGGLAGGFSPDTQYF. CDR3 in DNA: TGCGCCAGCAGCCCCGGAGGTCTAGCGGGGGGGTTCTCCCCAGATACGCAGTATTTT.

This chain uses TRBV5-5 with TRBJ1-5, with a tentative D call TRBD1 (5 bases). V lost 1 base to trimming and J lost 7 bases, with 18 bases between them. The germline V gene has CDR1 SGHKS and CDR2 YYEKEE (reference sequence). The CDR3 totals 16 residues. CDR3 coding DNA: TGTGCCAGCAGCTTGCAGGGTCCCACCCAGGGCCAGCCCCAGCATTTT. Protein product: CASSLQGPTQGQPQHF.